This TCR beta chain was identified in a study of T cell repertoires in cytomegalovirus infection. Trimming pared 5 bases from V and 4 bases from J, leaving 11 bases between. Looked up from germline, CDR1 is SGHVS and CDR2 is FNYEAQ. This CDR3 contains 13 residues. Study results and limitations: In two of eight donors, the top clonotype was HLA-C-restricted CMV-specific.

Notes on this clonotype: Its antigen is undetermined.

TCRdb redid the calling of the reads with MiXCR, one entry per CDR3 protein. The table shows tens of thousands of distinct CDR3 sequences, with under 25% occurring only once. This material consisted of CD8+ T cells from cultured PBMCs, taken from culture after CMV antigen stimulation. The chain employs TRBV7-6 and TRBJ1-1; D is possibly TRBD1 (6 bases). The receptor's source is a human donor in good health (CMV status not recorded). Some clones in this sample may be carry-over from other donors' samples. The CDR3 is CASSQRGGTEAFF. CDR3 nucleotides: TGTGCCAGCAGCCAGAGGGGGGGCACTGAAGCTTTCTTT.